Shown below are 8 T cell receptor beta chains from a single sample sequenced in a study of T cell responses to AZD1222 COVID-19 vaccine. Method: immunoSEQ multiplex PCR; TCRdb's copy keeps in-frame clones and lacks some. Of about 130,000 clones listed, roughly 92% are singletons. The sample was peripheral blood, taken on day 0 of AZD1222 vaccination. The source of these receptors is an adult in good health.

The chain combines TRBV19 with TRBJ1-1; TRBD1 is a possible D gene (6 bases). Trimming stripped 4 bases from V and 4 bases from J, with 16 bases between. This CDR3 contains 15 residues. The germline gives CDR1 LNHDA, CDR2 SQIVND (reference sequence). The CDR3 bases are TGTGCCAGTAGTACAAGGGGGGTAAGGCCCACTGAAGCTTTCTTT. This gives the protein CASSTRGVRPTEAFF.

This chain links TRBV19 with TRBJ2-1, with D perhaps matching TRBD1 or TRBD2 (5 bases each). With 7 bases removed from V and 10 bases from J, the gap between germline ends came to 20 bases. CDR3 length: 14 amino acids. CDR1 and CDR2 (germline): LNHDA, SQIVND (reference sequence). Here the CDR3 reads CASKGRAGLLEQFF. CDR3 nucleotide sequence: TGTGCCAGTAAGGGACGGGCCGGACTGTTAGAGCAGTTCTTC. Complete variable domain (other parts from reference TRBV19 and TRBJ2-1): DGGITQSPKYLFRKEGQNVTLSCEQNLNHDAMYWYRQDPGQGLRLIYYSQIVNDFQKGDIAEGYSVSREKKESFPLTVTSAQKNPTAFYLCASKGRAGLLEQFFGPGTRLTVL.

The chain uses TRBV19 and TRBJ2-1; no clear D gene. The V gene's germline CDR1 is LNHDA and CDR2 SQIVND (reference sequence). Trimming removed 3 bases at V and 5 bases at J, with 8 bases between. The CDR3 sequence is 13 residues long. This CDR3 is CASSMNLDNEQFF. In DNA, the CDR3 is TGTGCCAGTAGTATGAACCTCGACAATGAGCAGTTCTTC.

The chain is built from TRBV16 and TRBJ1-5, with D possibly TRBD1 on 5 matching bases. The CDR3 extends over 16 amino acids. The V gene's germline CDR1 is KGHSY and CDR2 FQNENV. V was clipped by 2 bases and J by 0 bases, with 11 bases between them. The CDR3 here is CASSQGATYSNQPQHF. CDR3 in DNA: TGTGCCAGCAGCCAAGGGGCCACCTATAGCAATCAGCCCCAGCATTTT.

This chain joins TRBV7-9 and TRBJ1-6; no firm D call. This CDR3 comprises 12 residues. V lost 1 base to trimming and J lost 8 bases, with 3 bases between them. CDR1 is SEHNR and CDR2 is FQNEAQ in the germline V gene (reference sequence). The CDR3 reads CASSLEYSPLHF. CDR3 DNA: TGTGCCAGCAGCTTAGAGTATTCACCCCTCCACTTT. Complete variable domain (other parts from reference TRBV7-9 and TRBJ1-6): DTGVSQNPRHKITKRGQNVTFRCDPISEHNRLYWYRQTLGQGPEFLTYFQNEAQLEKSRLLSDRFSAERPKGSFSTLEIQRTEQGDSAMYLCASSLEYSPLHFGNGTRLTVT.

The chain carries TRBV28 and TRBJ1-6; D unresolved. The germline V gene encodes CDR1 MDHEN and CDR2 SYDVKM. CDR3 length equals 14 residues. The V gene lost 1 base and the J gene lost 12 bases, with 13 bases spanning the gap. In DNA form, the CDR3 reads TGTGCCAGCAGTTTATTGGGCCGGGATCTACCCCTCCACTTT. It codes for CASSLLGRDLPLHF. Filled out from reference TRBV28 and TRBJ1-6, the complete variable domain reads DVKVTQSSRYLVKRTGEKVFLECVQDMDHENMFWYRQDPGLGLRLIYFSYDVKMKEKGDIPEGYSVSREKKERFSLILESASTNQTSMYLCASSLLGRDLPLHFGNGTRLTVT.

The V and J genes are TRBV3-1 (or the pseudogene TRBV3-2) and TRBJ1-2, with D uncertain. Trimming took 4 bases from V and 2 from J, leaving 8 bases between them. This CDR3 comprises 13 residues. Germline assignment: CDR1 LGHDT and CDR2 YNNKEL (reference sequence). Here the CDR3 reads CASSLGPNYGYTF. Here the CDR3 DNA reads TGTGCCAGCAGCCTCGGACCGAACTATGGCTACACCTTC.

The chain couples TRBV5-6 to TRBJ1-1; possibly TRBD1 for D (6 bases). This CDR3 is built from 14 residues. Germline values: CDR1 SGHDT, CDR2 YYEEEE. V was clipped by 3 bases and J by 7 bases, with 16 bases between them. CDR3 sequence reads: CASSSSRGPNEAFF. The DNA of the CDR3 is TGTGCCAGCAGCTCCTCCAGGGGACCAAATGAAGCTTTCTTT.